Listed here are 13 T cell receptor beta chains from one sample, sequenced in a study of cytomegalovirus exposure and HLA in healthy donors. Primers included in the PCR were 60 Vbeta and 13 Jbeta primers. The table came from immunoSEQ multiplex PCR; TCRdb's copy has only in-frame clones and leaves some out. The data contain about 160,000 clones, roughly 80% of them singletons. The sequenced sample consisted of PBMCs. The receptors originated from a male donor in good health and CMV-seropositive.

The chain joins TRBV11-2 to TRBJ1-5, with a possible D match to TRBD1 (5 bases). In germline, CDR1 is SGHAT, CDR2 FQNNGV. V shed 2 bases and J shed 1 base, with 12 bases lying between them. This CDR3 region has 16 residues. CDR3 nucleotide sequence: TGTGCCAGCAGCTTAATAGGCGACAGCAGCAATCAGCCCCAGCATTTT. Amino acids: CASSLIGDSSNQPQHF.

The CDR3 nucleotides read TGTGCCAGCGGTGAGGGCTACGAGCAGTACTTC. It yields the protein CASGEGYEQYF. The rearrangement links TRBV28 to TRBJ2-7, with TRBD2 as a possible D gene (5 bases). Looked up from germline, CDR1 is MDHEN and CDR2 is SYDVKM. V was cut by 8 bases and J by 3 bases, with 8 bases left in between. The CDR3 runs to 11 residues.

The rearrangement uses TRBV25-1 and TRBJ2-3; tentatively, D is TRBD1 (6 bases). The germline V gene has CDR1 MGHDK and CDR2 SYGVNS. The ends were cut back, 5 bases at V and 1 base at J, with 13 bases in the middle. This CDR3 has 15 amino acids. CDR3 sequence (DNA): TGTGCCAGCAGTCTCTCCAGGGGAGGCACAGATACGCAGTATTTT. This translates into CASSLSRGGTDTQYF. Combining the CDR3 with reference TRBV25-1 and TRBJ2-3 gives the whole variable domain EADIYQTPRYLVIGTGKKITLECSQTMGHDKMYWYQQDPGMELHLIHYSYGVNSTEKGDLSSESTVSRIRTEHFPLTLESARPSHTSQYLCASSLSRGGTDTQYFGPGTRLTVL.

This clone is medium-sized (0.01 to 0.1%). The V gene is TRBV9, the J gene TRBJ2-2, with TRBD1 matching 8 bases. The CDR3 extends over 14 amino acids. The germline V gene encodes CDR1 SGDLS and CDR2 YYNGEE. The J segment lost 7 bases and the V segment lost 2 bases, leaving 4 bases of the junction unmatched. CDR3 sequence (DNA): TGTGCCAGCAGCGTTCAGGGGGCAGGCGGGGAGCTGTTTTTT. Translating it yields CASSVQGAGGELFF.

The chain has TRBV9 and TRBJ2-1; D gene unclear. The CDR3 is made up of 11 amino acids. Trimming took 0 bases from V and 10 from J, leaving 5 bases between them. CDR1 is SGDLS and CDR2 is YYNGEE in the germline V gene. CDR3 loop: CASSVGQEQFF. The CDR3 DNA reads TGTGCCAGCAGCGTAGGGCAGGAGCAGTTCTTC.

The chain carries TRBV4-3 and TRBJ1-2, with 8 positions matching TRBD1. V was pared by 4 bases and J by 1 base, with 5 bases of the junction left unmatched. Per the germline V gene, CDR1 is LGHNA and CDR2 is YSLEER. This CDR3 contains 15 residues. This CDR3 is CASSREQGDNYGYTF. In DNA, the CDR3 is TGCGCCAGCAGCCGAGAACAGGGGGATAACTATGGCTACACCTTC.

The chain uses TRBV28 and TRBJ2-7; D call uncertain. The CDR3 totals 12 residues. The V end lost 7 bases, the J end lost 4 bases, and 11 bases lay between the germline ends. Germline V lookup: CDR1 MDHEN, CDR2 SYDVKM. CDR3 DNA: TGTGCCAGCAAAAGTTTCGGGTACGAGCAGTACTTC. Amino acids: CASKSFGYEQYF.

The chain links TRBV6-5 to TRBJ2-3; D unresolved. Germline CDR1 MNHEY, CDR2 SVGAGI. V was trimmed by 2 bases and J by 4 bases, leaving 10 bases between them. The CDR3 sequence is 14 residues long. The DNA of the CDR3 is TGTGCCAGCAGTTACGTGACAAACGCAGATACGCAGTATTTT. Amino acids: CASSYVTNADTQYF.

This chain links TRBV6-5 with TRBJ2-7; 11 nucleotides align to TRBD2. The germline gives CDR1 MNHEY, CDR2 SVGAGI. This CDR3 region has 14 residues. V gave up 6 bases and J gave up 4 bases; unmatched junction bases: 5. The CDR3 region is CASRLAGVGYEQYF. The DNA for the CDR3 is TGTGCCAGCAGACTAGCGGGAGTAGGGTACGAGCAGTACTTC.

On this clone: The sample holds other DNA sequences that translate to the same CDR3. The chain links TRBV27 to TRBJ1-2; D is ambiguous. CDR1 and CDR2 from the germline V gene are MNHEY and SMNVEV (reference sequence). The CDR3 spans 13 residues. V was shortened by 2 bases and J by 2 bases, with 6 bases between the two germline ends. The CDR3 coding sequence is TGTGCCAGCAGTTTAGGGCAGAACTATGGCTACACCTTC. As protein: CASSLGQNYGYTF.

This chain joins TRBV15 and TRBJ2-6; a weak D match, TRBD2 (5 bases). The CDR3 extends over 17 amino acids. CDR1 is LNHNV and CDR2 is YYDKDF in the germline V gene (reference sequence). Deletions cut 0 bases from V and 1 base from J, with 10 bases between. The CDR3: CATSRDPWESGANVLTF. The CDR3 nucleotides are TGTGCCACCAGCAGAGATCCTTGGGAGTCTGGGGCCAACGTCCTGACTTTC.

The V call is TRBV28, the J call TRBJ1-2; D is undetermined. The ends were cut back, 10 bases at V and 6 bases at J, with 15 bases in the middle. The CDR3 is 12 amino acids. Germline CDR1 reads MDHEN; CDR2 reads SYDVKM. This CDR3 reads CATSRAHDGYTF. DNA of the CDR3: TGTGCCACCAGCCGAGCGCATGATGGCTACACCTTC.

The chain uses TRBV2 and TRBJ1-1; perhaps TRBD1 as D (6 bases). This CDR3 region has 14 residues. CDR1 and CDR2 (germline): SNHLY, FYNNEI. The V and J ends lost 6 bases and 6 bases respectively, with 17 bases between them. Written as DNA, the CDR3 is TGTGCCAGCAGGGATATTACAGGGTCAGCTGAAGCTTTCTTT. This sequence encodes CASRDITGSAEAFF.